One TCR beta chain is described in this entry. Its target is unknown. This may be a read error, as it is one base from a much larger clone. The CDR3 consists of 14 residues. The data were taken from a study of molecular identifiers for immune sequencing clone quantification. Study outcomes and limitations: Spiked TCR RNA from one Jurkat cell reportedly showed up when mixed among around 1 million naive cells. Same-barcode identical TCR molecules could make highly expanded clones look smaller than they are.

When naive CD8 T cells were sorted, they were gated as CD8+CD4-CCR7+CD45RA+. TCRdb re-called the PCR reads through MiXCR, storing one row per CDR3 protein. The repertoire includes more than 450,000 distinct CDR3 sequences, over 20% of them detected once, and about 0.8% sits in the top ten. Sequencing was carried out using naive CD8+ T cells from blood, with Jurkat cell RNA spiked in. Subset given: FACS-sorted CD8+CD4-CCR7+CD45RA+ naive T cells. The V gene is TRBV12-3 or TRBV12-4, the J gene TRBJ2-7, with 10 bases that match TRBD1. This clonotype was sampled from a human donor in good health. Some libraries in this study had Jurkat cell RNA spiked in. The CDR3 is CASSTGTGVHERYF. DNA for the CDR3: TGTGCCAGCAGCACCGGGACAGGGGTCCACGAGCGGTACTTC.